Many counts were recorded for the clone carrying this T cell receptor beta chain. Its antigen remains unknown. This entry belongs to a study of human T cells and chemical hapten exposure. Overall study: Variability of per-sample TCR yields stemmed mainly from small differences in pooled library volume.

Specified time point: healthy volunteer bleed at 2 weeks. Sequencing started from total RNA isolated from unfractionated whole blood. CDR1 is MNHEY and CDR2 is SVGEGT in the germline V gene. Deletions cut 2 bases from V and 5 bases from J, with 16 bases between. The CDR3 runs 16 residues. MiXCR was run by TCRdb on the RACE reads, yielding one entry per CDR3 protein. The repertoire holds 100,000 to 150,000 distinct CDR3 sequences, approximately 10% seen once, with about 1.8% in the top ten. Overall study results and limits: The number of TCRs above 1 in 1000 frequency did not change after DPC sensitization.

The sequencing input was whole blood. The sequence was obtained from a male donor in good health. Some clones in this sample may be carry-over from other donors' samples. V usage is TRBV6-2 or TRBV6-3 and J usage is TRBJ1-5; a weak D match, TRBD1 (5 bases). The CDR3: CASSYMGQGPHQPQHF. Here the CDR3 DNA reads TGTGCCAGCAGTTACATGGGCCAGGGCCCCCATCAGCCCCAGCATTTT.